Listed below are T cell receptor beta chains from one sample, sequenced in a study of T cell responses to AZD1222 COVID-19 vaccine. TCRdb's table, derived via immunoSEQ multiplex PCR, lists solely in-frame clones and lacks some. The repertoire has some 200,000 clones, approximately 93% of them found once; the top ten carry roughly 3.5%. This sample comprised peripheral blood, obtained 28 days after the second AZD1222 dose. These receptors all come from an adult who received the AZD1222 COVID-19 vaccine. CDR3s include the opening cysteine and the closing phenylalanine or tryptophan. The D gene is left open where the match is weak. Some rows mark clone size as missing; the rest say once, few, many or name a class of expanded clone.

clone_size j_call v_call d_call cdr3_nt cdr3_aa
NA TRBJ2-7 TRBV29-1 TRBD2 TGCAGCGTTGCGGGAGGGCCCTACGAGCAGTACTTC CSVAGGPYEQYF
NA TRBJ2-7 TRBV4-1 TRBD2 TGCGCCAGCAGCCAGTCGGGACTAGCTTCGTTCTACGAGCAGTACTTC CASSQSGLASFYEQYF
NA TRBJ1-5 TRBV7-9 NA TGTGCCAGCAGCTGGACAGAAAATCAGCCCCAGCATTTT CASSWTENQPQHF
NA TRBJ2-7 TRBV3-1/TRBV3-2 NA TGTGCCAGCAGCCAAGCCCCTCTTAAGCTCTCCTACGAGCAGTACTTC CASSQAPLKLSYEQYF
NA TRBJ1-5 TRBV12-3/TRBV12-4 TRBD1 TGTGCCAGCAGTAGACAGGGGGTTCAGCCCCAGCATTTT CASSRQGVQPQHF
NA TRBJ2-1 TRBV28 TRBD2 TGTGCCAGCAGTTTATTTCCTAGCGGGGGATACAATGAGCAGTTCTTC CASSLFPSGGYNEQFF
NA TRBJ2-5 TRBV2 TRBD1 TGTGCCAGCAGCCGCCGGACAGGGCTCCAAGAGACCCAGTACTTC CASSRRTGLQETQYF
once TRBJ2-1 TRBV28 NA TGTGCCAGCCTCGAGTTGTACGGCCAAGCCAATGAGCAGTTCTTC CASLELYGQANEQFF
once TRBJ2-3 TRBV30 NA TGTGCCTGGAGCAGGAGCGGGACAGATACGCAGTATTTT CAWSRSGTDTQYF
NA TRBJ2-1 TRBV5-1 NA TGCGCCAGCAGCTTGACGGGAGTCTCCTACAATGAGCAGTTCTTC CASSLTGVSYNEQFF
NA TRBJ1-1 TRBV28 NA TGTGCCAGCAGTTTATCCGCAGGGCTTAACACTGAAGCTTTCTTT CASSLSAGLNTEAFF
NA TRBJ1-1 TRBV5-1 NA TGCGCCAGCAGCTCCCCATTGAACACTGAAGCTTTCTTT CASSSPLNTEAFF
few TRBJ2-2 TRBV2 NA TGTGCCAGAACGACTCCGAACACCGGGGAGCTGTTTTTT CARTTPNTGELFF
NA TRBJ1-5 TRBV19 TRBD1 TGTGGCTCCTCACCGGGACAGGAGAATCAGCCCCAGCATTTT CGSSPGQENQPQHF
medium-sized TRBJ2-3 TRBV28 NA TGTGCCAGCAGTCCCCGACAGTGGCCCACAGATACGCAGTATTTT CASSPRQWPTDTQYF
once TRBJ2-3 TRBV5-4 TRBD2 TGTGCCAGCAGCAGGACTAGAAAAGATACGCAGTATTTT CASSRTRKDTQYF
NA TRBJ2-7 TRBV9 NA TGTGCCAGCAGCACGAGGGACGGTTCCTACGAGCAGTACTTC CASSTRDGSYEQYF